Shown below are 18 T cell receptor beta chains from a single sample sequenced in a study of tumor-infiltrating lymphocytes in primary liver carcinoma. Blood RNA was derived from unsorted whole blood, and germline DNA was extracted too. Total RNA amounting to around 530 ng was the source from which TCR beta cDNA was made with a constant-region primer. Employing slightly modified ARM-PCR, three nested multiplex PCR rounds were run, and these gave rise to the TCR beta libraries. Forward primers for TRBV1-TRBV30 and a C-beta reverse primer served the first two PCR rounds, at roughly 10 cycles each. MiXCR, applied by TCRdb to the multiplex PCR reads, yields one record per CDR3 protein. The data hold fewer than 350,000 distinct CDR3 sequences, with over 55% observed a single time. The specimen sequenced was peripheral blood. The receptor set was obtained from a man aged 40-49 years with primary liver carcinoma and hepatitis B virus infection.

The chain couples TRBV6-5 to TRBJ2-1; D unresolved. The CDR3 is 13 amino acids. V lost 2 bases and J 4 bases, leaving 6 bases between the germline ends. Germline V gene data show CDR1 as MNHEY and CDR2 as SVGAGI. The CDR3 coding sequence is TGTGCCAGCAGTTACGAGGAATACAATGAGCAGTTCTTC. The encoded protein is CASSYEEYNEQFF.

This chain joins TRBV5-1 and TRBJ2-6; D is ambiguous. Trimming cost V 4 bases and J 1 base, with 9 bases left between them. The CDR3 is made up of 15 amino acids. CDR1 is SGHRS, CDR2 YFSETQ, per germline. CDR3 amino acids: CASSPPRSGANVLTF. Here the CDR3 DNA reads TGCGCCAGCAGCCCTCCCCGGTCTGGGGCCAACGTCCTGACTTTC.

This clonotype was counted only a few times. The chain couples TRBV28 to TRBJ2-6; 8 nucleotides match TRBD1. The CDR3 sequence is 15 residues long. J gave up 4 bases and V 6 bases, and 5 bases lay outside the gene matches. Germline V gene sequence: CDR1 MDHEN, CDR2 SYDVKM. Here the CDR3 DNA reads TGTGCCAGCAGCTACAGGGGGTCCGGGGCCAACGTCCTGACTTTC. Translated, it gives CASSYRGSGANVLTF.

For the CDR3, the DNA is TGTGCCAGCAAGGGGAGCGGCTACGCCTACGAGCAGTACTTC. It translates to CASKGSGYAYEQYF. The J gene is TRBJ2-7, the V gene TRBV6-6, with D perhaps TRBD1 or TRBD2 (5 bases each). The CDR3 runs 14 residues. The germline V gene encodes CDR1 MNHNY and CDR2 SVGAGI (reference sequence). Deletions cut 7 bases from V and 2 bases from J, with 15 bases between.

This clonotype has only a few counts. The genes are TRBV28 and TRBJ2-3; D is perhaps TRBD2 (5 bases). The ends were cut back, 5 bases at V and 0 bases at J, with 12 bases in the middle. This CDR3 region has 15 residues. Germline V CDR1 and CDR2: MDHEN, SYDVKM. This chain's CDR3 is CASSVEGFSTDTQYF. The CDR3 DNA sequence: TGTGCCAGCAGTGTCGAGGGCTTTAGCACAGATACGCAGTATTTT.

The V call is TRBV2, the J call TRBJ2-1; 11 nucleotides agree with TRBD2. Germline loops: CDR1 SNHLY, CDR2 FYNNEI. The trim removed 7 bases at V and 6 bases at J, leaving 8 bases unmatched. This CDR3 has 15 residues. The CDR3 spells CASKEGSGRANEQFF. For the CDR3, the DNA is TGTGCCAGCAAGGAAGGTAGCGGGAGGGCCAATGAGCAGTTCTTC.

This chain joins TRBV5-1 and TRBJ2-2; D is possibly TRBD1 (6 bases). This CDR3 is 16 amino acids long. The V gene lost 3 bases and the J gene lost 5 bases, with 17 bases spanning the gap. Germline V gene sequence: CDR1 SGHRS, CDR2 YFSETQ. In DNA form, the CDR3 reads TGCGCCAGCAGCTCACTTATTACAGGGCCGACCGGGGAGCTGTTTTTT. It translates to CASSSLITGPTGELFF.

Note on this clonotype: Sequence at one end of the junction differs from germline and may be a read error. The CDR3 nucleotides are TGTGCCAGCAGCTTATTCGCTAGCGGGAACACTGGGGAGCTGTTTTTT. It specifies CASSLFASGNTGELFF. The V call is TRBV7-2, the J call TRBJ2-2; 9 nucleotides match TRBD2. The CDR3 consists of 16 residues. CDR1 is SGHTA and CDR2 is FQGNSA in the germline V gene.

Comment on this clonotype: This may be a read error: a much more frequent sequence differs by one nucleotide. The V gene is TRBV6-1, the J gene TRBJ1-1; tentatively, D is TRBD1 (6 bases). V lost 5 bases and J 7 bases, leaving 14 bases between the germline ends. The CDR3 runs to 13 residues. In germline, CDR1 is MNHNS, CDR2 SASEGT. CDR3 DNA sequence: TGTGCCAGCAGTCAAACAGGGCGGGTTGAAGCTTTCTTT. It yields the protein CASSQTGRVEAFF.

This clonotype came up a few times. The V call is TRBV5-1, the J call TRBJ2-3; no firm D call. The CDR3 extends over 14 amino acids. Germline CDR1 and CDR2: SGHRS and YFSETQ. Between the trimmed V and J ends, which lost 0 bases and 5 bases, there was a span of 10 bases. In nucleotides, the CDR3 is TGCGCCAGCAGCTTGGGACAAACGGGAGATACGCAGTATTTT. It is translated as CASSLGQTGDTQYF. Variable domain in full (rest from reference TRBV5-1 and TRBJ2-3): KAGVTQTPRYLIKTRGQQVTLSCSPISGHRSVSWYQQTPGQGLQFLFEYFSETQRNKGNFPGRFSGRQFSNSRSEMNVSTLELGDSALYLCASSLGQTGDTQYFGPGTRLTVL.

Note on this clonotype: A junction end diverges from the germline sequence, so it may reflect a read error. The chain uses TRBV12-3 or TRBV12-4 and TRBJ1-4, with D unresolved. There are 11 residues in the CDR3. The CDR3 DNA reads TGTGCCAGCAGTTTATCCGAAAAACTGTTATTT. It codes for CASSLSEKLLF.

The rearrangement joins TRBV7-8 to TRBJ2-2; D perhaps matches TRBD1 (6 bases). V was pared by 2 bases and J by 5 bases, with 15 bases between. This CDR3 is built from 16 residues. Germline CDR1 SGHVS, CDR2 FQNEAQ. CDR3 bases: TGTGCCAGCAGCTTAAAGGGCAGGGGATGGACCGGGGAGCTGTTTTTT. Translation: CASSLKGRGWTGELFF.

On this clonotype itself: A much more abundant neighbour one base away suggests this may be a read error. The chain has TRBV12-3 or TRBV12-4 and TRBJ1-1; D is possibly TRBD1 (5 bases). Trimming shortened V by 1 base and J by 7 bases, and 13 bases separated the two germline ends. The CDR3 covers 14 residues. CDR3 nucleotide sequence: TGTGCCAGCAGTTTAGTGGTCAGGGTGGTTGAAGCTTTCTTT. The encoded protein is CASSLVVRVVEAFF.

The sample holds one count of this clonotype. The junction does not match germline at one end; this may be a read error. The chain is built from TRBV29-1 and TRBJ2-2, with no clear D. The CDR3 has 10 amino acids. Germline V CDR1 and CDR2: SQVTM, ANQGSEA. CDR3 sequence reads: CSIGDGELFF. CDR3 DNA: TGTAGCATAGGCGACGGGGAGCTGTTTTTT.

Notes on this clonotype: This may be a read error, as it is one base from a much larger clone. Since the CDR3 does not end with the conserved phenylalanine or tryptophan, this likely comes from a read error. The gene calls are TRBV10-3 and TRBJ2-1, with D uncertain. Trimming cost V 6 bases and J 7 bases, with 13 bases left between them. Germline V gene sequence: CDR1 ENHRY, CDR2 SYGVKD. The CDR3 is 13 amino acids. The CDR3 DNA is TGTGCCATCAGCCACCAGTACGCGAATGAGCAGTTCCTC. This translates into CAISHQYANEQFL.

A remark on this clonotype: A much larger clone differs by one base, so this may be a read error. J is TRBJ2-2 and V is TRBV6-1; D call uncertain. CDR1 and CDR2 (germline): MNHNS, SASEGT. The ends were cut back, 8 bases at V and 4 bases at J, with 14 bases in the middle. The CDR3 consists of 14 residues. CDR3 nucleotides: TGTGCCAGCCTACCTTGGGCGTCCACCGGGGAGCTGTTTTTT. Translating it yields CASLPWASTGELFF.

This clonotype was counted ten times or more. The chain is built from TRBV5-4 and TRBJ2-5; no reliable D call. The CDR3 runs to 12 residues. With 3 bases removed from V and 6 bases from J, the gap between germline ends came to 9 bases. CDR1 is SGHNT and CDR2 is YYREEE in the germline V gene (reference sequence). CDR3 sequence: CASSYQAKTQYF. CDR3 sequence (DNA): TGTGCCAGCAGCTATCAGGCCAAGACCCAGTACTTC. Variable domain in full (rest from reference TRBV5-4 and TRBJ2-5): ETGVTQSPTHLIKTRGQQVTLRCSSQSGHNTVSWYQQALGQGPQFIFQYYREEENGRGNFPPRFSGLQFPNYSSELNVNALELDDSALYLCASSYQAKTQYFGPGTRLLVL.

This clonotype was recorded only once. Germline is not matched at one junction end, which may reflect a read error. The chain couples TRBV4-2 to TRBJ2-5, with a possible D match to TRBD2 (7 bases). The length of the CDR3 is 15 residues. Germline CDR1 LGHNA, CDR2 YNFKEQ. The CDR3: CASSEEGGGGETQHF. Here the CDR3 DNA reads TGTGCCAGCAGCGAAGAGGGGGGGGGCGGGGAGACCCAGCACTTC.